This TCR beta chain appears in the sequencing data of a study of blood T cell repertoires in COVID-19 (dated by TCRdb to the early 2020s). For the wider study: Samples from collaborators originated in the United States, Italy and Spain and spanned both the acute and convalescent phases of COVID-19. The prospective study material was composed of cDNA or gDNA derived from T cells, B-cell-depleted T cells, or PBMCs. Deeply sampled blood TCRbeta repertoires from subjects exposed to, actively infected with, or recovered from COVID-19 were included in the dataset. The repertoires were made available in a free public database intended to serve as a resource for research on the immune response to SARS-CoV-2. Samples came from the ongoing ImmuneRACE study (first 160 participants) plus 1,254 subjects from 6 global collaborators. Nearly every sample came with metadata listing a de-identified subject ID, COVID-19 status, age in years and sex. Where available, HLA class I and class II types were obtained from metadata supplied by the sample provider rather than from assay-based typing.

Another Seattle source contributed samples from volunteer blood donors who had recovered from COVID-19. Whole blood was collected in K2EDTA tubes by collaborating institutions according to the institutions' own protocols. For TCRbeta analysis, collaborator samples were shipped as frozen whole blood, as isolated PBMCs, or as DNA extracted from either sample type. Paper-wide results and their limitations: The quantity of clinical and demographic metadata differed by source and by participant and was supplied without curation.

The germline V gene (reference sequence) yields SGHNT for CDR1 and YYREEE for CDR2. The CDR3 covers 16 residues, taking in both the cysteine and the phenylalanine. Only the CDR3 DNA is retained, 48 bases long and in frame from the first base. V is clipped by 1 base and J by 2 bases, and the sequence between their germline boundaries is 15 bases long. TCRbeta CDR3 regions were amplified from genomic DNA using the immunoSEQ Assay, a bias-controlled multiplex PCR. Processing in the source paper ran as follows. Within the assay, amplification of reference gene primers was used to estimate how many nucleated cells each sample contained. To quantify the absolute abundance of each unique TCRbeta CDR3 rearrangement, sequence reads were collapsed and filtered. For each sample, productive Simpson clonality was calculated as the square root of Simpson's diversity index across productive rearrangements. This immuneACCESS table, as held by TCRdb, lists in-frame sequences with V and J called but not all clones. Of the missing ones, under half trace to an unresolved V gene in checked studies; the others have no known cause. That table supplies the V and J calls and clone size; D and trimming were determined from the DNA. This sample comprises some 250,000 clones, about 90% of them detected only once. The ten largest make up roughly 3% of the sample.

A remark on this clone: Which antigen it targets is not known. Base-call qualities are not available, and no considerably larger clone is one nucleotide away.

The chain links TRBV5-4 with TRBJ2-5; the D segment could be TRBD2, given 7 matching bases. The sample consisted of peripheral blood. The sequence derives from a woman in her 30s who had recovered from COVID-19. The CDR3 reads as follows: CASSLLGAGAQETQYF. The nucleotide sequence is given as TGTGCCAGCAGCTTGTTAGGGGCGGGGGCACAAGAGACCCAGTACTTC.